The 29 T cell receptor gamma chains presented below share a single source sample, sequenced in a study of Vδ1+ human thymocytes. Study conclusions and caveats: Thymic TRG and TRD repertoires appeared highly polyclonal, with Gaussian CDR3 length distributions.

Sequences come from RNA converted to cDNA by reverse transcription. CDR3 amplicons came from multiplex PCR with pooled V-gene forward and constant-region reverse primers. TCRdb re-called clones from the multiplex PCR reads using CATT. The table lists 25,000 to 35,000 gamma-chain clones, around a fifth of them singletons. These TCRs are of unknown antigen specificity. What was sequenced was Vdelta1+ gamma-delta thymocytes from the thymus. Regarding subset: FACS-sorted CD3+ TCRalphabeta- TCRVdelta1+ TCRVdelta2- thymocytes. Receptors originate from a boy in the first two years of life who had congenital heart surgery.

This clone has just one count. The rearrangement joins TRGV2 to TRGJ1 or TRGJ2. Germline CDR1 and CDR2: EGSNGY and YDSYNSKV. V shed 3 bases and J 5 bases; nucleotides not matched to a gene: 13. The CDR3 extends over 15 amino acids. CDR3 DNA sequence: TGTGCCACCTGGGACCTTTCCCCGGTGGATTATAAGAAACTCTTT. Translation gives CATWDLSPVDYKKLF.

This clone was detected only a few times. The chain uses TRGV2 and TRGJ1 or TRGJ2. The CDR3 loop spans 15 amino acids. Germline V gene sequence: CDR1 EGSNGY, CDR2 YDSYNSKV. The V segment lost 1 base and the J segment 0 bases; nucleotides outside the gene matches: 6. CDR3 region: CATWDGSLNYYKKLF. The CDR3 DNA sequence: TGTGCCACCTGGGACGGTTCGTTGAATTATTATAAGAAACTCTTT.

This sequence joins TRGV2 and TRGJP1. Germline loops: CDR1 EGSNGY, CDR2 YDSYNSKV. The ends lost 7 bases at V and 0 bases at J; junction bases unmatched: 11. The CDR3 contains 16 residues. The CDR3 coding sequence is TGTGCCACCTGTCGGGACCCATATACCACTGGTTGGTTCAAGATATTT. It yields the protein CATCRDPYTTGWFKIF.

The gene calls are TRGV9 and TRGJP. The germline CDR1 and CDR2 sequences are GITISATS and ISYDGTV (reference sequence). V was clipped by 3 bases and J by 4 bases; unmatched bases: 3. CDR3 length equals 16 residues. The CDR3 spells CALWECQELGKKIKVF. The DNA of the CDR3 is TGTGCCTTGTGGGAGTGTCAAGAGTTGGGCAAAAAAATCAAGGTATTT.

The V gene is TRGV3, the J gene TRGJ1 or TRGJ2. The length of the CDR3 is 16 residues. CDR1 is VTNTFY, CDR2 YDVSTARD, per germline (reference sequence). Trimming took 4 bases from V and 3 from J; bases not matched to a gene: 15. The CDR3 region is CATWDGPRLSYYKKLF. CDR3 DNA: TGTGCCACCTGGGATGGGCCTCGTCTTAGTTATTATAAGAAACTCTTT.

This clone was counted a few times. The J gene is TRGJ1 or TRGJ2, the V gene TRGV2. CDR1 and CDR2 (germline): EGSNGY, YDSYNSKV. This CDR3 is built from 12 residues. With V trimmed by 0 bases and J by 10 bases, 6 bases remained unmatched. The CDR3 region has the DNA TGTGCCACCTGGGACGGGACTGGAAAGAAACTCTTT. It codes for CATWDGTGKKLF.

The chain links TRGV4 to TRGJ1 or TRGJ2. Germline CDR1 and CDR2: EGSTGY and YDSYTSSV. The V and J ends lost 2 bases and 3 bases, in that order; junction bases with no gene match: 4. The CDR3 has 13 residues. CDR3 sequence (DNA): TGTGCCACCTGGGATGTGACTTATTATAAGAAACTCTTT. Encoded protein: CATWDVTYYKKLF.

The chain combines TRGV3 with TRGJ1 or TRGJ2. The CDR3 has 15 residues. V lost 1 base and J lost 6; bases outside the gene matches: 12. Germline V gives CDR1 VTNTFY, CDR2 YDVSTARD (reference sequence). CDR3 amino acids: CATWDSKAMSYKKLF. The DNA for the CDR3 is TGTGCCACCTGGGACAGCAAGGCAATGAGTTATAAGAAACTCTTT.

V and J are TRGV9 and TRGJ1 or TRGJ2. The V gene's germline CDR1 is GITISATS and CDR2 ISYDGTV (reference sequence). Trimming cost V 6 bases and J 4 bases; bases outside gene matches: 6. The CDR3 sequence is 12 residues long. In DNA, the CDR3 is TGTGCCTTGTGGTTGATCTATTATAAGAAACTCTTT. It yields the protein CALWLIYYKKLF.

The genes are TRGV9 and TRGJ1 or TRGJ2. The germline CDR1 and CDR2 sequences are GITISATS and ISYDGTV (reference sequence). Unmatched junction bases numbered 4, after V lost 3 bases and J lost 8 bases. The CDR3 is 11 amino acids. The CDR3 sequence: CALWEWDKKLF. The CDR3 DNA reads as TGTGCCTTGTGGGAGTGGGATAAGAAACTCTTT.

This clone was counted only a few times. Other DNA variants within this sample encode the same CDR3. The gene calls are TRGV4 and TRGJ1 or TRGJ2. Germline CDR1 EGSTGY, CDR2 YDSYTSSV. The V gene end was trimmed by 1 base and the J gene end by 7 bases; junction bases not matched to a gene: 7. The length of the CDR3 is 13 residues. The DNA of the CDR3 is TGTGCCACCTGGGATGGACGGCACTATAAGAAACTCTTT. Translated, it gives CATWDGRHYKKLF.

The sample holds a few counts of this clone. The chain links TRGV3 to TRGJ1 or TRGJ2. CDR3 length: 13 amino acids. The V gene end was trimmed by 4 bases and the J gene end by 7 bases; junction bases not matched to a gene: 10. Germline V gene sequence: CDR1 VTNTFY, CDR2 YDVSTARD (reference sequence). CDR3 residues: CATWDRPLYKKLF. CDR3 bases: TGTGCCACCTGGGATAGGCCGTTATATAAGAAACTCTTT.

J is TRGJ1 or TRGJ2 and V is TRGV8. Germline CDR1 reads VENAVY; CDR2 reads YDSYNSRV. V lost 3 bases and J lost 5; bases outside the gene matches: 4. The CDR3 length is 12 residues. The CDR3 nucleotides read TGTGCCACCTGGGATCGAGATTATAAGAAACTCTTT. This translates into CATWDRDYKKLF.

The chain employs TRGV9 and TRGJ1 or TRGJ2. With V trimmed by 5 bases and J by 2 bases, 12 bases remained unmatched. This CDR3 spans 15 amino acids. Germline V gene lookup returns CDR1 GITISATS and CDR2 ISYDGTV (reference sequence). CDR3 bases: TGTGCCTTGTGGGTCTTAGGGTTGGATTATTATAAGAAACTCTTT. It specifies CALWVLGLDYYKKLF.

This clone was found a few times. One base away lies a much larger clone, so this may be a sequencing read error. This chain links TRGV5 with TRGJ1 or TRGJ2. The length of the CDR3 is 12 residues. After removal of 0 bases from V and 6 bases from J, the junction contained 2 bases not matched to a gene. Germline CDR1 reads VINAFY; CDR2 reads YDVSNSKD. CDR3 sequence reads: CATWDRSYKKLF. CDR3 sequence (DNA): TGTGCCACCTGGGACAGGTCTTATAAGAAACTCTTT.

The J gene is TRGJP2, the V gene TRGV2. The V segment lost 3 bases and the J segment 2 bases; nucleotides outside the gene matches: 6. This CDR3 comprises 15 residues. Germline V gene lookup returns CDR1 EGSNGY and CDR2 YDSYNSKV. The CDR3 DNA reads TGTGCCACCTGGGACATGAAAAGTAGTGATTGGATCAAGACGTTT. Its translation: CATWDMKSSDWIKTF.

The V call is TRGV9, the J call TRGJ1 or TRGJ2. The V segment lost 0 bases and the J segment 8 bases; nucleotides outside the gene matches: 16. This CDR3 region has 16 residues. Germline lookup yields CDR1 GITISATS and CDR2 ISYDGTV (reference sequence). This chain's CDR3 is CALWEVHSSRTNKKLF. CDR3 DNA: TGTGCCTTGTGGGAGGTGCATTCCAGTAGGACGAATAAGAAACTCTTT.

This clone was detected only a few times. Within the sample, other DNA sequences also encode this same CDR3. The chain has TRGV5 and TRGJ1 or TRGJ2. V was pared by 5 bases and J by 9 bases, with 7 bases of the junction left unmatched. CDR1 is VINAFY, CDR2 YDVSNSKD, per germline. The CDR3 spans 11 residues. The CDR3 coding sequence is TGTGCCACCTGGGTCGCCCCTAAGAAACTCTTT. It yields the protein CATWVAPKKLF.

On this clone: Relative to the germline gene, one junction end is altered; a read error may explain this. Other DNA sequences in the same sample also yield this CDR3. V usage is TRGV9 and J usage is TRGJ1 or TRGJ2. This CDR3 is built from 11 residues. From germline, CDR1 is GITISATS and CDR2 ISYDGTV (reference sequence). CDR3: CALWEVLKKLF. In nucleotides, the CDR3 is TGTGCCCTGTGGGAGGTCCTTAAGAAACTCTTT.

This clone occurred a few times. The same CDR3 arises from other DNA sequences in this sample as well. The chain recombines TRGV3 with TRGJ1 or TRGJ2. The CDR3 covers 13 residues. Germline V gene lookup returns CDR1 VTNTFY and CDR2 YDVSTARD (reference sequence). V shed 0 bases, J shed 4 bases, and the junction held 3 bases outside the gene matches. The CDR3 bases are TGTGCCACCTGGGACAGGTACTATTATAAGAAACTCTTT. Its translation: CATWDRYYYKKLF.

This clone was recorded a few times. The J gene is TRGJ1 or TRGJ2, the V gene TRGV8. There are 12 residues in the CDR3. J lost 11 bases, V lost 6 bases, and 13 bases had no gene match. CDR1 and CDR2 from the germline V gene are VENAVY and YDSYNSRV. Here the CDR3 reads CATWSPGGEKLF. CDR3 nucleotide sequence: TGTGCCACCTGGTCCCCCGGGGGTGAGAAACTCTTT.

This clone was found a few times. The rearrangement uses TRGV3 and TRGJ1 or TRGJ2. The CDR3 extends over 14 amino acids. J gave up 5 bases and V 0 bases, and 7 bases lay outside the gene matches. The germline V gene encodes CDR1 VTNTFY and CDR2 YDVSTARD (reference sequence). CDR3 region: CATWDRLTHYKKLF. DNA of the CDR3: TGTGCCACCTGGGACAGGCTCACTCATTATAAGAAACTCTTT.

The rearrangement joins TRGV2 to TRGJP. From germline, CDR1 is EGSNGY and CDR2 YDSYNSKV. This CDR3 has 16 amino acids. J was trimmed by 7 bases and V by 0 bases; bases with no gene match: 3. The CDR3 nucleotides are TGTGCCACCTGGGACGGGCTGGAGTTGGGCAAAAAAATCAAGGTATTT. It encodes CATWDGLELGKKIKVF.

V and J are TRGV9 and TRGJ1 or TRGJ2. CDR3 length: 10 residues. Trimming took 9 bases from V and 5 from J; bases not matched to a gene: 4. The V gene's germline CDR1 is GITISATS and CDR2 ISYDGTV (reference sequence). CDR3 protein: CALDDYKKLF. The CDR3 bases are TGTGCCTTGGACGATTATAAGAAACTCTTT.

As concerns this clone: The sample carries other DNA sequences with the same CDR3. The chain combines TRGV4 with TRGJ1 or TRGJ2. Looked up from germline, CDR1 is EGSTGY and CDR2 is YDSYTSSV. V was pared by 1 base and J by 1 base, with 4 bases of the junction left unmatched. The CDR3 sequence is 14 residues long. CDR3 region: CATWDGVNYYKKLF. In nucleotides, the CDR3 is TGTGCCACCTGGGATGGCGTAAATTATTATAAGAAACTCTTT.

The chain joins TRGV9 to TRGJP. The germline CDR1 and CDR2 sequences are GITISATS and ISYDGTV (reference sequence). The V gene end was trimmed by 0 bases and the J gene end by 7 bases; junction bases not matched to a gene: 6. The CDR3 loop spans 17 amino acids. Here the CDR3 reads CALWEVLVELGKKIKVF. DNA for the CDR3: TGTGCCTTGTGGGAGGTGCTAGTGGAGTTGGGCAAAAAAATCAAGGTATTT.

The rearrangement links TRGV9 to TRGJ1 or TRGJ2. Germline trimming cut 1 base from V and 3 bases from J; bases unmatched to any gene: 6. Per the germline V gene, CDR1 is GITISATS and CDR2 is ISYDGTV (reference sequence). The CDR3 consists of 14 residues. CDR3 region: CALWEVYIYYKKLF. CDR3 nucleotides: TGTGCCTTGTGGGAGGTTTATATTTATTATAAGAAACTCTTT.

V is TRGV3 and J is TRGJ1 or TRGJ2. Germline lookup yields CDR1 VTNTFY and CDR2 YDVSTARD (reference sequence). V lost 0 bases and J lost 11; bases outside the gene matches: 10. The CDR3 contains 13 residues. The CDR3 sequence: CATWDRPCGEKLF. Here the CDR3 DNA reads TGTGCCACCTGGGACAGGCCTTGTGGAGAGAAACTCTTT.

The chain recombines TRGV2 with TRGJP2. In germline, CDR1 is EGSNGY, CDR2 YDSYNSKV. V lost 0 bases, J lost 6 bases, and 7 bases stayed unmatched. This CDR3 comprises 15 residues. In nucleotides, the CDR3 is TGTGCCACCTGGGACGGGCCCTCTGGTGATTGGATCAAGACGTTT. Protein sequence: CATWDGPSGDWIKTF.